What follows are 26 T cell receptor beta chains derived from one specimen sequenced in a study of shared clonotypes between healthy human individuals. Using immunoSEQ multiplex PCR, the repertoire was profiled, and TCRdb retains in-frame clones only, with some absent. The data show some 1,100,000 clones, about 80% seen once. The material sequenced was memory CD4+ T cells from PBMCs. Subset here: CD45RA-negative fraction. The receptors stem from a man between 18 and 35 years old in good health. Some clones in this sample may be carry-over from other donors' samples.

The chain employs TRBV30 and TRBJ1-2, with a possible D match to TRBD1 (6 bases). Germline V gene sequence: CDR1 GTSNPN, CDR2 SVGIG (reference sequence). V was pared by 2 bases and J by 6 bases, with 10 bases between. The CDR3 runs to 12 residues. The CDR3 bases are TGTGCCTGGAGTCGCGACAGGAATGGCTACACCTTC. This gives the protein CAWSRDRNGYTF.

This clone has only one observation. The CDR3 DNA reads as TGTGCCAGTAGATTGGACTATGGCTACACCTTC. Its protein is CASRLDYGYTF. The rearrangement joins TRBV19 to TRBJ1-2, with unresolved D. Germline V gene lookup returns CDR1 LNHDA and CDR2 SQIVND (reference sequence). V was clipped by 6 bases and J by 3 bases, with 5 bases between them. The CDR3 has 11 amino acids.

This clone was detected only once. V is TRBV5-1 and J is TRBJ1-3, with D perhaps matching TRBD1 (5 bases). Looked up from germline, CDR1 is SGHRS and CDR2 is YFSETQ. Trimming stripped 5 bases from V and 0 bases from J, with 6 bases between. The CDR3 is 13 amino acids. CDR3 loop: CASRGTSGNTIYF. The CDR3 DNA reads TGCGCCAGCAGAGGGACCTCTGGAAACACCATATATTTT. The variable domain in full, with the rest retrieved from reference TRBV5-1 and TRBJ1-3, is KAGVTQTPRYLIKTRGQQVTLSCSPISGHRSVSWYQQTPGQGLQFLFEYFSETQRNKGNFPGRFSGRQFSNSRSEMNVSTLELGDSALYLCASRGTSGNTIYFGEGSWLTVV.

The chain carries TRBV18 and TRBJ2-1; 8 bases are a match to TRBD1. CDR3 length: 17 residues. Trimming at V came to 1 base and at J to 9 bases, leaving 14 bases not matched to a gene. CDR1 is KGHSH, CDR2 LQKENI, per germline. The CDR3 reads CASSPRQRDRGTGEQFF. The CDR3 coding sequence is TGTGCCAGCTCACCACGCCAACGGGACAGAGGGACAGGTGAGCAGTTCTTC.

In regard to this clone: The sample has other DNA sequences that encode this CDR3 too. The chain couples TRBV28 to TRBJ2-7, with D possibly matching TRBD1 (5 bases). CDR1 is MDHEN, CDR2 SYDVKM, per germline. The CDR3 runs 14 residues. V lost 3 bases, J lost 3 bases, and 12 bases lay in between. Here the CDR3 reads CASSFGRAIYEQYF. As DNA, the CDR3 is TGTGCCAGCAGTTTTGGCAGGGCTATCTACGAGCAGTACTTC. Variable domain in full (rest from reference TRBV28 and TRBJ2-7): DVKVTQSSRYLVKRTGEKVFLECVQDMDHENMFWYRQDPGLGLRLIYFSYDVKMKEKGDIPEGYSVSREKKERFSLILESASTNQTSMYLCASSFGRAIYEQYFGPGTRLTVT.

The rearrangement links TRBV6-6 to TRBJ1-5; TRBD1 agrees at 9 bases. Germline assignment: CDR1 MNHNY and CDR2 SVGAGI (reference sequence). J gave up 11 bases and V 6 bases, and 8 bases lay outside the gene matches. This CDR3 has 13 residues. The CDR3 sequence is CASSDRGESSQHF. CDR3 bases: TGTGCCAGCAGCGACAGGGGGGAGTCGTCCCAGCATTTT.

CDR3 region: CASSPRDGRTQYF. The CDR3 nucleotides read TGTGCCAGCAGCCCCCGGGACGGGAGAACCCAGTACTTC. The chain is built from TRBV6-5 and TRBJ2-5; possibly TRBD2 for D (6 bases). This CDR3 is built from 13 residues. Trimming took 6 bases from V and 8 from J, leaving 16 bases between them. Germline V gene lookup returns CDR1 MNHEY and CDR2 SVGAGI.

The chain has TRBV7-2 and TRBJ2-1, with 12 bases fitting TRBD1. CDR1 and CDR2 (germline): SGHTA, FQGNSA. After removal of 1 base from V and 12 bases from J, the junction contained 7 bases not matched to a gene. CDR3 length: 15 amino acids. The CDR3 is CASSLVAGTGGWQFF. The CDR3, as DNA: TGTGCCAGCAGCTTAGTTGCCGGGACAGGGGGCTGGCAGTTCTTC.

The rearrangement joins TRBV28 to TRBJ2-2; D possibly corresponds to TRBD1 (6 bases). Trimming took 11 bases from V and 1 from J, leaving 14 bases between them. Germline assignment: CDR1 MDHEN and CDR2 SYDVKM. This CDR3 has 14 residues. CDR3 loop: CALGAVQNTGELFF. The DNA of the CDR3 is TGTGCCTTGGGGGCGGTACAGAACACCGGGGAGCTGTTTTTT.

The V and J genes are TRBV27 and TRBJ1-1, with 7 positions matching TRBD1. The CDR3 is 16 residues long. Trimming cost V 5 bases and J 4 bases; bases outside gene matches: 13. Germline loops: CDR1 MNHEY, CDR2 SMNVEV (reference sequence). The CDR3, as DNA: TGTGCCAGCAGTCCCCAACAAAGGGACAGAGGCACTGAAGCTTTCTTT. It yields the protein CASSPQQRDRGTEAFF.

This chain joins TRBV28 and TRBJ2-5; D possibly corresponds to TRBD2 (6 bases). Deletions cut 6 bases from V and 4 bases from J, with 21 bases between. The CDR3 sequence is 16 residues long. Germline-derived CDR1 and CDR2 are MDHEN and SYDVKM. The CDR3 DNA is TGTGCCAGCAGCCCCTCGGGGGTAGCGAATCGAGAGACCCAGTACTTC. Translation: CASSPSGVANRETQYF.

This rearrangement joins TRBV28 to TRBJ1-1; D is perhaps TRBD1 (5 bases). V was trimmed by 7 bases and J by 2 bases, leaving 17 bases between them. Germline V gene data show CDR1 as MDHEN and CDR2 as SYDVKM. CDR3 length: 15 amino acids. CDR3 coding DNA: TGTGCCAGCACCTCCCTCCCGGGACGAAACACTGAAGCTTTCTTT. Translation: CASTSLPGRNTEAFF.

As concerns this clone: This CDR3 is also generated by other DNA sequences in the sample. The chain recombines TRBV9 with TRBJ2-1, with 7 bases matching TRBD2. The V and J ends lost 0 bases and 2 bases, in that order; junction bases with no gene match: 2. Germline values: CDR1 SGDLS, CDR2 YYNGEE. The CDR3 extends over 15 amino acids. Written as DNA, the CDR3 is TGTGCCAGCAGCGTAGGTGCGGGGGCCTACAATGAGCAGTTCTTC. It translates to CASSVGAGAYNEQFF.

Comments on this clone: The sample holds other DNA sequences that translate to the same CDR3. The chain links TRBV5-1 to TRBJ1-4; D call uncertain. This CDR3 has 14 residues. Trimming stripped 0 bases from V and 1 base from J, with 4 bases between. Germline lookup yields CDR1 SGHRS and CDR2 YFSETQ. The CDR3 loop reads CASSLGGTNEKLFF. CDR3 DNA sequence: TGCGCCAGCAGCTTGGGGGGAACTAATGAAAAACTGTTTTTT.

In the case of this clone: Within the sample, other DNA sequences also encode this same CDR3. The V gene is TRBV19, the J gene TRBJ2-5; D not resolved. The germline V gene has CDR1 LNHDA and CDR2 SQIVND (reference sequence). CDR3 size: 13 residues. V was trimmed by 2 bases and J by 2 bases, leaving 6 bases between them. The CDR3 sequence: CASSIQGQETQYF. CDR3 DNA sequence: TGTGCCAGTAGTATACAAGGTCAAGAGACCCAGTACTTC.

The chain carries TRBV25-1 and TRBJ2-4; D is perhaps TRBD2 (5 bases). Germline-derived CDR1 and CDR2 are MGHDK and SYGVNS. The V end lost 3 bases, the J end lost 0 bases, and 9 bases lay between the germline ends. This CDR3 is 15 amino acids long. Written as DNA, the CDR3 is TGTGCCAGCAGTGATACGAGGGCAGCCAAAAACATTCAGTACTTC. Encoded protein: CASSDTRAAKNIQYF.

The rearrangement links TRBV6-5 to TRBJ1-2, with 8 bases lining up with TRBD1. The CDR3 runs to 14 residues. The V gene's germline CDR1 is MNHEY and CDR2 SVGAGI. The ends lost 2 bases at V and 4 bases at J; junction bases unmatched: 3. Here the CDR3 DNA reads TGTGCCAGCAGTTACCGCGACAGGGGCTATGGCTACACCTTC. This gives the protein CASSYRDRGYGYTF.

This rearrangement joins TRBV7-8 to TRBJ1-4; tentative D call: TRBD1 (6 bases). The germline V gene encodes CDR1 SGHVS and CDR2 FQNEAQ. The CDR3 contains 15 residues. Trimming stripped 5 bases from V and 6 bases from J, with 16 bases between. This CDR3 is CASSTLQGRDEKLFF. The CDR3 DNA is TGTGCCAGCAGCACTTTACAGGGTCGGGATGAAAAACTGTTTTTT.

Comment on this clone: The same CDR3 arises from other DNA sequences in this sample as well. V and J are TRBV5-1 and TRBJ2-2; TRBD1 is a possible D gene (5 bases). Germline V lookup: CDR1 SGHRS, CDR2 YFSETQ. The CDR3 is made up of 14 amino acids. Trimming removed 4 bases at V and 1 base at J, with 8 bases between. The CDR3 nucleotides are TGCGCCAGCAGCCTCGGACAGAACACCGGGGAGCTGTTTTTT. Protein product: CASSLGQNTGELFF.

The genes are TRBV30 and TRBJ2-3; 7 bases agree with TRBD2. V trimming: 0 bases; J trimming: 4 bases; junction bases outside the gene matches: 1. The CDR3 is made up of 13 amino acids. In germline, CDR1 is GTSNPN, CDR2 SVGIG (reference sequence). The CDR3 bases are TGTGCCTGGAGTGTGGGGGGGGCAGATACGCAGTATTTT. Protein sequence: CAWSVGGADTQYF. Combining the CDR3 with reference TRBV30 and TRBJ2-3 gives the whole variable domain SQTIHQWPATLVQPVGSPLSLECTVEGTSNPNLYWYRQAAGRGLQLLFYSVGIGQISSEVPQNLSASRPQDRQFILSSKKLLLSDSGFYLCAWSVGGADTQYFGPGTRLTVL.

The chain has TRBV6-1 and TRBJ2-2; TRBD1 matches 8 bases. Germline CDR1 is MNHNS and CDR2 is SASEGT. Trimming took 6 bases from V and 4 from J; bases not matched to a gene: 7. The CDR3 is made up of 15 amino acids. CDR3 DNA sequence: TGTGCCAGCAGAGCGGACAGGGTCCCCACCGGGGAGCTGTTTTTT. Translation: CASRADRVPTGELFF.

This clone appeared once. The V call is TRBV5-1, the J call TRBJ2-1; D not resolved. V was cut by 5 bases and J by 6 bases, with 12 bases left in between. CDR3 size: 13 residues. Germline-derived CDR1 and CDR2 are SGHRS and YFSETQ. The CDR3 coding sequence is TGCGCCAGCAGTGCCCTACCGGGCAATGAGCAGTTCTTC. It codes for CASSALPGNEQFF.

The V gene is TRBV28, the J gene TRBJ2-7; maybe TRBD2 (6 bases). The CDR3 spans 14 residues. V was clipped by 3 bases and J by 6 bases, with 15 bases between them. Per germline, CDR1 MDHEN and CDR2 SYDVKM. CDR3 in amino acids: CASSLRGVGLEQYF. In DNA, the CDR3 is TGTGCCAGCAGTTTGCGCGGGGTTGGCCTCGAGCAGTACTTC. Filled out from reference TRBV28 and TRBJ2-7, the complete variable domain reads DVKVTQSSRYLVKRTGEKVFLECVQDMDHENMFWYRQDPGLGLRLIYFSYDVKMKEKGDIPEGYSVSREKKERFSLILESASTNQTSMYLCASSLRGVGLEQYFGPGTRLTVT.

The chain carries TRBV7-9 and TRBJ1-1; no clear D. CDR1 is SEHNR and CDR2 is FQNEAQ in the germline V gene (reference sequence). There are 13 residues in the CDR3. With 5 bases removed from V and 7 bases from J, the gap between germline ends came to 14 bases. CDR3 nucleotide sequence: TGTGCCAGCAGCCCCCGGTCGGCCGGTGAAGCTTTCTTT. Amino acid sequence: CASSPRSAGEAFF.

V usage is TRBV5-4 and J usage is TRBJ2-2, with a possible D match to TRBD1 (6 bases). V lost 2 bases, J lost 7 bases, and 18 bases lay in between. There are 16 residues in the CDR3. Germline CDR1 is SGHNT and CDR2 is YYREEE (reference sequence). The CDR3, as DNA: TGTGCCAGCAGCTTCCCGCCAGGGGAAGGAGGCGGGGAGCTGTTTTTT. Its protein product is CASSFPPGEGGGELFF.

The chain employs TRBV7-2 and TRBJ2-3; 7 bases agree with TRBD1. Germline assignment: CDR1 SGHTA and CDR2 FQGNSA. This CDR3 region has 18 residues. V lost 5 bases, J lost 3 bases, and 17 bases stayed unmatched. In DNA form, the CDR3 reads TGTGCCAGCAGCGAACGCTACTCACAGGGGTTCAGGACAGATACGCAGTATTTT. Translation gives CASSERYSQGFRTDTQYF. The whole variable domain, remainder taken from reference TRBV7-2 and TRBJ2-3, is GAGVSQSPSNKVTEKGKDVELRCDPISGHTALYWYRQSLGQGLEFLIYFQGNSAPDKSGLPSDRFSAERTGGSVSTLTIQRTQQEDSAVYLCASSERYSQGFRTDTQYFGPGTRLTVL.